This record looks at one T cell receptor (beta chain) sequence and its context. Its matching antigen is unknown. PCR used 60 Vbeta primers and 13 Jbeta primers. Assay used: immunoSEQ multiplex PCR; TCRdb lists only in-frame clones, some missing. Here the sample table reports more than 95,000 clones. This record comes from a study of cytomegalovirus exposure and HLA in healthy donors. Turning to the study itself: Earlier, 100 million to 130 million unique TCR beta sequences were recovered from roughly 200 million T cells by an analysis. Findings of the study overall: HLA alleles showed associations with fewer than 20,000 TCR beta sequences in a later analysis, at a 0.05 false discovery rate.

The germline V gene encodes CDR1 SNHLY and CDR2 FYNNEI. The CDR3 is 14 residues long. The sequenced material came from PBMCs. The chain carries TRBV2 and TRBJ2-5; TRBD2 aligns across 8 bases. The J call could be wrong; TRBJ2-7 is a better fit for the DNA end. This receptor was taken from a middle-aged man in good health and CMV-seronegative. The CDR3 DNA follows: TGTGCCAGCAGTCCCAGCGGGAGTCAGTACGAGCAGTACTTC. The encoded protein is CASSPSGSQYEQYF.